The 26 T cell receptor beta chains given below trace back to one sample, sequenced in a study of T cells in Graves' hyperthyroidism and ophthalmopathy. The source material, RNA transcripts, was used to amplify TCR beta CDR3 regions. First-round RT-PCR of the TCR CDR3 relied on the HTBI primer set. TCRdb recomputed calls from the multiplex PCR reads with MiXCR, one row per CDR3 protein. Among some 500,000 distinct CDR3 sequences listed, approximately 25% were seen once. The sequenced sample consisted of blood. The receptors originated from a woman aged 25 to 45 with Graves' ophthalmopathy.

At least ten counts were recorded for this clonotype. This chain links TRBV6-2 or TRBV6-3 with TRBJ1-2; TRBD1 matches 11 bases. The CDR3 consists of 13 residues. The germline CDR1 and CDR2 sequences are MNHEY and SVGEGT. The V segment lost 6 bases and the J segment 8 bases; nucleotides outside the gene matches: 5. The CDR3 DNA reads TGTGCCAGCAGACGGACAGGGGGCGGCGGCTACACCTTC. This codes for CASRRTGGGGYTF.

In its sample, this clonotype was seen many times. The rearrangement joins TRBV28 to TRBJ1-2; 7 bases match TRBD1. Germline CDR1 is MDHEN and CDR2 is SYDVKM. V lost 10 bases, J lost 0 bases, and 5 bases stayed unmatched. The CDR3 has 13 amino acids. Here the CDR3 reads CAIGTAANYGYTF. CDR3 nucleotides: TGTGCCATCGGGACAGCAGCTAACTATGGCTACACCTTC.

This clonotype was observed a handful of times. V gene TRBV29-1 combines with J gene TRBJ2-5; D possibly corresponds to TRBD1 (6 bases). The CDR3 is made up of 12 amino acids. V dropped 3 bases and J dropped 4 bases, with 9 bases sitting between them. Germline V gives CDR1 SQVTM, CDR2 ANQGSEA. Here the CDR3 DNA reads TGCAGCGTTGACTCAGGGGTAGAGACCCAGTACTTC. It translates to CSVDSGVETQYF. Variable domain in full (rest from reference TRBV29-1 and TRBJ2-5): SAVISQKPSRDICQRGTSLTIQCQVDSQVTMMFWYRQQPGQSLTLIATANQGSEATYESGFVIDKFPISRPNLTFSTLTVSNMSPEDSSIYLCSVDSGVETQYFGPGTRLLVL.

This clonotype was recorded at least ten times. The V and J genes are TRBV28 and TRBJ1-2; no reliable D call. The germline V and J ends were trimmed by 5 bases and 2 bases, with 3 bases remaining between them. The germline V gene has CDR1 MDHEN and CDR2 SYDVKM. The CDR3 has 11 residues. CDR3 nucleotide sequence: TGTGCCAGCAGTCCCAACTATGGCTACACCTTC. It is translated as CASSPNYGYTF.

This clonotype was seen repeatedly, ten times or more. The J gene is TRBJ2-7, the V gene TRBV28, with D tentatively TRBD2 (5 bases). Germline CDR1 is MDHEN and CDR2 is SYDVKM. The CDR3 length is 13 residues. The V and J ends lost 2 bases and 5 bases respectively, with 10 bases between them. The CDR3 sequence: CASSLKVTNEQYF. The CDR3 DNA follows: TGTGCCAGCAGTTTAAAGGTGACTAACGAGCAGTACTTC.

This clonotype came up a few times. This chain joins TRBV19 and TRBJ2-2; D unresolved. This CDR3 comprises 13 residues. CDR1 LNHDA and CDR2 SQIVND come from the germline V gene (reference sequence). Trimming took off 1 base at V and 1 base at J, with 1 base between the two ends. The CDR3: CASSIGNTGELFF. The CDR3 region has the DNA TGTGCCAGTAGTATAGGGAACACCGGGGAGCTGTTTTTT.

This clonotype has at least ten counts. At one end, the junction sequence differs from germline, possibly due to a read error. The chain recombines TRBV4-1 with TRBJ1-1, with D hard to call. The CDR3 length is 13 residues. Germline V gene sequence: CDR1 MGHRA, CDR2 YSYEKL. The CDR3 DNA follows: TGTGCCAGCAGCCAAACGGGGTCCACTGAAGCTTTCTTT. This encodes CASSQTGSTEAFF.

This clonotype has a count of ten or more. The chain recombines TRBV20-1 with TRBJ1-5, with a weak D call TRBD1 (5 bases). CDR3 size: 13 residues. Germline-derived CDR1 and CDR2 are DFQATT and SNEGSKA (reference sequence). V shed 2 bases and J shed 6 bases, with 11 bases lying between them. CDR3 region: CSARQGDFQPQHF. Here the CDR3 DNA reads TGCAGTGCTAGACAGGGCGACTTTCAGCCCCAGCATTTT.

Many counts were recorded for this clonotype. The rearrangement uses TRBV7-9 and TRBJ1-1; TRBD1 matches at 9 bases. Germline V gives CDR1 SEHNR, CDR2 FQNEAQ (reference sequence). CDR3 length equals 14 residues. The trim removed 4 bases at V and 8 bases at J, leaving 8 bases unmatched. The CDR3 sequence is CASSSSYRGPEAFF. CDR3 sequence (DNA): TGTGCCAGCAGCTCGTCCTACAGGGGGCCCGAAGCTTTCTTT. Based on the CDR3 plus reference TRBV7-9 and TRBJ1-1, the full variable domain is DTGVSQNPRHKITKRGQNVTFRCDPISEHNRLYWYRQTLGQGPEFLTYFQNEAQLEKSRLLSDRFSAERPKGSFSTLEIQRTEQGDSAMYLCASSSSYRGPEAFFGQGTRLTVV.

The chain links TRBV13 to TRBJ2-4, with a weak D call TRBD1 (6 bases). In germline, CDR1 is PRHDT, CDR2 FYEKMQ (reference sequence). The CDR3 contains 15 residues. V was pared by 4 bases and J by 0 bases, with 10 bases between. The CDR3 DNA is TGTGCCAGCAGCTCCACAGGGCTAGCCAAAAACATTCAGTACTTC. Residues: CASSSTGLAKNIQYF.

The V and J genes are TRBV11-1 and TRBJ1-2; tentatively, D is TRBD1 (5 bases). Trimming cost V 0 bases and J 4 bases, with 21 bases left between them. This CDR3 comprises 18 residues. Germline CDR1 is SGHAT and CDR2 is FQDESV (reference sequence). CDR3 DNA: TGTGCCAGCAGCTTAGCGCCTGGAGGTGTTGGGACCACCTATGGCTACACCTTC. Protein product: CASSLAPGGVGTTYGYTF.

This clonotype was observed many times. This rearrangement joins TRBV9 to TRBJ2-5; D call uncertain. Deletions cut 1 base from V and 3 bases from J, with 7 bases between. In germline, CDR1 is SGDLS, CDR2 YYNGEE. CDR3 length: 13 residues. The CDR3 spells CASSVRSKETQYF. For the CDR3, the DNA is TGTGCCAGCAGCGTACGGAGTAAAGAGACCCAGTACTTC.

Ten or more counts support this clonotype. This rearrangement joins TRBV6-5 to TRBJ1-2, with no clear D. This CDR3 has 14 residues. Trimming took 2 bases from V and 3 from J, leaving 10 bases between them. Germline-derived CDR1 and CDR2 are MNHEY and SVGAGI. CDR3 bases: TGTGCCAGCAGTTACGGCGGGTTTGACTATGGCTACACCTTC. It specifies CASSYGGFDYGYTF.

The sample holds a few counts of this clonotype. This CDR3 reads CASSPRVLGNSGANVLTF. The CDR3 bases are TGTGCCAGCAGCCCGAGAGTGTTGGGGAACTCTGGGGCCAACGTCCTGACTTTC. The chain joins TRBV12-3 or TRBV12-4 to TRBJ2-6; D unclear. The CDR3 is made up of 18 amino acids. The germline V and J ends were trimmed by 6 bases and 0 bases, with 18 bases remaining between them.

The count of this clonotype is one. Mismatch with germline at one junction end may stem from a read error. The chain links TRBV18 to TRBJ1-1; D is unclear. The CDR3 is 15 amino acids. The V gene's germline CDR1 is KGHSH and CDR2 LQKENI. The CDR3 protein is CASSPPRAENAEAFF. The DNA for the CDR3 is TGTGCCAGCTCACCACCGAGGGCCGAGAACGCTGAAGCTTTCTTT.

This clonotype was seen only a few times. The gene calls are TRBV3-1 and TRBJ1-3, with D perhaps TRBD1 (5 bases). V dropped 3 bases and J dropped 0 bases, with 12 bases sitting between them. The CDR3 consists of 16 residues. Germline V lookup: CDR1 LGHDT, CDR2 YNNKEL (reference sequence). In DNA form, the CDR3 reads TGTGCCAGCAGCCAGGGGGTTGGACTCTCTGGAAACACCATATATTTT. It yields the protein CASSQGVGLSGNTIYF.

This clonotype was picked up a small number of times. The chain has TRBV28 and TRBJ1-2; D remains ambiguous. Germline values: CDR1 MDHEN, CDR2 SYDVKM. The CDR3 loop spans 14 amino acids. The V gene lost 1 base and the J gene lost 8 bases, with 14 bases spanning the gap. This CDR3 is CASSLSLGGFGYTF. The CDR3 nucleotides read TGTGCCAGCAGTTTATCTCTGGGAGGATTCGGCTACACCTTC.

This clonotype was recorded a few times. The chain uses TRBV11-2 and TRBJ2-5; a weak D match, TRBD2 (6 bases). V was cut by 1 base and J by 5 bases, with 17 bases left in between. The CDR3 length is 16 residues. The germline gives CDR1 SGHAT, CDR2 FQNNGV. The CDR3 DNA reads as TGTGCCAGCAGCTTAGCCGCGTTGGGGGGTGTGGAGACCCAGTACTTC. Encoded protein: CASSLAALGGVETQYF.

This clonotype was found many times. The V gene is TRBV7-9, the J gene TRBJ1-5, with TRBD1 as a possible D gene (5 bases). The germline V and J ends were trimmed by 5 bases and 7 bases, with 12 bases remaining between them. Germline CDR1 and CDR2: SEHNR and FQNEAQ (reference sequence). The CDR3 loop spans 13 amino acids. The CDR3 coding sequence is TGTGCCAGCAGCCCGCCCGGGGGACAGCCCCAGCATTTT. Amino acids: CASSPPGGQPQHF.

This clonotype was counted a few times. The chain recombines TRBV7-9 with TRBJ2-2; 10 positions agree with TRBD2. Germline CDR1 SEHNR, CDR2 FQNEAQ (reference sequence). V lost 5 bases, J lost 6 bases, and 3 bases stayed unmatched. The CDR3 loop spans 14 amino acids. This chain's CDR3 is CASSPSGGAGELFF. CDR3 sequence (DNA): TGTGCCAGCAGCCCGAGCGGGGGGGCCGGGGAGCTGTTTTTT. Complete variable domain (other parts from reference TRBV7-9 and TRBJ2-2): DTGVSQNPRHKITKRGQNVTFRCDPISEHNRLYWYRQTLGQGPEFLTYFQNEAQLEKSRLLSDRFSAERPKGSFSTLEIQRTEQGDSAMYLCASSPSGGAGELFFGEGSRLTVL.

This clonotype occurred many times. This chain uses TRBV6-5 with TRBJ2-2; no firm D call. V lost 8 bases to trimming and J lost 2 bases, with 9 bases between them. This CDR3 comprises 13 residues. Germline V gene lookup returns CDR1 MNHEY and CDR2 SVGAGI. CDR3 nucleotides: TGTGCCAGCCGGTACAGCAACACCGGGGAGCTGTTTTTT. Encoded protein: CASRYSNTGELFF.

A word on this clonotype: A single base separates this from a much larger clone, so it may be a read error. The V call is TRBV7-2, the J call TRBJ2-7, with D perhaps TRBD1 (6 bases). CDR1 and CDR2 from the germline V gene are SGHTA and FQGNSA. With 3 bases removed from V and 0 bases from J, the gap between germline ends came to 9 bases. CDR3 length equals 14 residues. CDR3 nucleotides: TGTGCCAGCAGCTTCGGGACAATCTCCTACGAGCAGTACTTC. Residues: CASSFGTISYEQYF.

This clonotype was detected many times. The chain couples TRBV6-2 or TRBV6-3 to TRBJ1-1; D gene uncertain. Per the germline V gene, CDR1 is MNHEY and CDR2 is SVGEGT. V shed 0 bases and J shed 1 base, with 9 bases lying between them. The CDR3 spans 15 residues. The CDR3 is CASSYSRYPNTEAFF. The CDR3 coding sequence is TGTGCCAGCAGTTACTCGAGATACCCGAACACTGAAGCTTTCTTT.

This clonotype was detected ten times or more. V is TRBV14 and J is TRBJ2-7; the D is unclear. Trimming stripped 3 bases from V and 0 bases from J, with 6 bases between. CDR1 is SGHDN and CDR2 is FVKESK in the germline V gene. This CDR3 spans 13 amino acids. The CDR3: CASSQRISYEQYF. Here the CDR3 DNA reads TGTGCCAGCAGCCAGCGGATCTCCTACGAGCAGTACTTC.

CDR3 nucleotide sequence: TGTGCCAGTACTACCGGGTATCGGTCTGAAGCTTTCTTT. This encodes CASTTGYRSEAFF. V is TRBV19 and J is TRBJ1-1; no reliable D call. This CDR3 region has 13 residues. Germline lookup yields CDR1 LNHDA and CDR2 SQIVND (reference sequence). Trimming cost V 7 bases and J 6 bases, with 15 bases left between them.

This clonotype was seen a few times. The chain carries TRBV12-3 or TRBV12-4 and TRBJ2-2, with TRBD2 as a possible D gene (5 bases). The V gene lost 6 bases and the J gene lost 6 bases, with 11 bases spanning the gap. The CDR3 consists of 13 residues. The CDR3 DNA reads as TGTGCCAGCAGATCGGACTCACCCGGGGAGCTGTTTTTT. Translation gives CASRSDSPGELFF.